This T cell receptor (beta chain) is from a study of cytomegalovirus exposure and HLA in healthy donors. Study-wide points: Highest at DRB1 and lowest at HLA-C, TCR association rates differed among HLA loci in a later analysis. Reportedly, fewer N-insertions than the approximately 680-donor mean appeared in an Asian-associated ancestry cluster in a later analysis. The authors judged a highly shared variant cluster likely a sequencing artifact.

A multiplex PCR was run with 60 Vbeta primers and 13 Jbeta primers. Only in-frame clones appear in the TCRdb table, and some are missing; sequencing was by immunoSEQ multiplex PCR. The sample has around 26,000 clones. After removal of 10 bases from V and 5 bases from J, the junction contained 8 bases not matched to a gene. Germline V gene data show CDR1 as LNHDA and CDR2 as SQIVND (reference sequence). The CDR3 contains 13 residues. Note on this clone: Its specificity is not known.

The clonotype originates from a male donor in good health and CMV-seropositive. The chain couples TRBV19 to TRBJ1-1; 9 bases match TRBD1. Sequencing was done on a sample of PBMCs. The CDR3 sequence is CAISLGQGTEAFF. Written as DNA, the CDR3 is TGTGCCATCTCTCTAGGACAGGGGACTGAAGCTTTCTTT.